This T cell receptor beta chain was sequenced for a study of OX40 agonist ivuxolimab in advanced cancers. Overall study results and limits: Fewer expanded clones were found on average in CD4+ than in CD8+ T cells.

As for this clone: What it binds is unknown. The same CDR3 arises from other DNA sequences in this sample as well.

Sequencing used immunoSEQ multiplex PCR; TCRdb keeps in-frame clones, though not all of them. The repertoire holds about 36,000 clones, around 80% seen once, with roughly 20% in the top ten. CDR1 and CDR2 from the germline V gene are LNHDA and SQIVND (reference sequence). This CDR3 comprises 13 residues. Trimming left V 10 bases short and J 3 bases short, with 16 bases between. This receptor was identified in an adult with an advanced solid tumor such as melanoma, head and neck, liver or kidney cancer. The starting material was CD4+ or CD8+ T cells sorted from blood, obtained in a trial of the OX40 agonist ivuxolimab. The chain uses TRBV19 and TRBJ2-7; D perhaps matches TRBD2 (6 bases). This chain's CDR3 is CATTAGKFYEQYF. Written as DNA, the CDR3 is TGTGCCACGACCGCGGGGAAGTTCTACGAGCAGTACTTC.